This TCR beta chain appears in the sequencing data of a study of T-cell reconstitution after alpha-beta-depleted transplantation in children. The junction had 7 bases not matched to a gene; V was cut back by 4 bases and J by 5 bases. Germline values: CDR1 WSHSY, CDR2 SAAADI. This CDR3 has 14 amino acids. This clonotype turned up a few times. Its antigen is as yet unknown. Unique molecular identifiers were incorporated when the TCRbeta library was constructed. TCRdb called the PCR reads again in MiXCR, with one record for every CDR3 protein. Of 600,000 or so distinct CDR3 sequences in the sample, 23% are singletons; the top ten hold roughly 13%. Study conclusions and caveats: Expanded clones from the graft, numbering several hundred, reportedly supplied alpha-beta T cells about two months after transplant. T-cell numbers and diversity one year post-transplant derived largely from freshly generated T cells.

This chain uses TRBV10-2 with TRBJ1-1, with 7 bases that match TRBD1. The TCR comes from a boy under two years old who had a stem cell transplant for acute myeloid leukemia, so the T cells may come from the graft donor. The starting material was PBMCs, mostly from graft donor cells, obtained 360 days after TCRalphabeta/CD19-depleted stem cell transplant. DNA of the CDR3: TGCGCCAGCAGTGTAACAGGGGAGGTGACTGAAGCTTTCTTT. As protein: CASSVTGEVTEAFF.